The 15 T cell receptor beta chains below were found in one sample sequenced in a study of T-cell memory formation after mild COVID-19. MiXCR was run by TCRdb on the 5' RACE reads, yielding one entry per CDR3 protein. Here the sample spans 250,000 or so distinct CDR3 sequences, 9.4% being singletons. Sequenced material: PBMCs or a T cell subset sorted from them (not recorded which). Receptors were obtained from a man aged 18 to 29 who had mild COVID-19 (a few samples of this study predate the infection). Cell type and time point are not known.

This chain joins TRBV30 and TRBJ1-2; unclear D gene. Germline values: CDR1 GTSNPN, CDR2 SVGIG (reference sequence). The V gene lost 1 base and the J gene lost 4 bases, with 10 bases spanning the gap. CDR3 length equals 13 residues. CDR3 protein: CAWSGGIGYGYTF. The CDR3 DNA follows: TGTGCCTGGAGTGGAGGGATAGGCTATGGCTACACCTTC.

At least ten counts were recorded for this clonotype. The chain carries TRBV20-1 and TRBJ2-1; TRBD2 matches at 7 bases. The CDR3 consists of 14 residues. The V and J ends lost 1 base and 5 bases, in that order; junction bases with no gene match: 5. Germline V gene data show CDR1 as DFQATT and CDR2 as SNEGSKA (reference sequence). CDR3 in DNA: TGCAGTGCTAGAGTGGCTAGCGGCAACAATGAGCAGTTCTTC. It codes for CSARVASGNNEQFF.

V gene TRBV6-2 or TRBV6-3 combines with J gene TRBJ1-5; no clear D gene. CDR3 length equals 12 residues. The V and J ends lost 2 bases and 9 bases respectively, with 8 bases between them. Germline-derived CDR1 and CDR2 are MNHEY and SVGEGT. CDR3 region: CASSYTLWPQHF. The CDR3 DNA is TGTGCCAGCAGTTACACTCTTTGGCCCCAGCATTTT.

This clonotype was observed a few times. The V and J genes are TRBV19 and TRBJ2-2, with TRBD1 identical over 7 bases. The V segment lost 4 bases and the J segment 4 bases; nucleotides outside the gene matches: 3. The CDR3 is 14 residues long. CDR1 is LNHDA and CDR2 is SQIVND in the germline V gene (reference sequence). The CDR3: CASSKRQGTGELFF. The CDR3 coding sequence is TGTGCCAGTAGTAAGCGACAGGGCACCGGGGAGCTGTTTTTT.

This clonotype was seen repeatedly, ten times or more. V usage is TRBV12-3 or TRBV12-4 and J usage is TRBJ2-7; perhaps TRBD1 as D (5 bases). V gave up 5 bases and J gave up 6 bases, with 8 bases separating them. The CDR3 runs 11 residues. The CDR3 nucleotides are TGTGCCAGCAGTGCAGGGTTCGAGCAGTACGTC. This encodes CASSAGFEQYV.

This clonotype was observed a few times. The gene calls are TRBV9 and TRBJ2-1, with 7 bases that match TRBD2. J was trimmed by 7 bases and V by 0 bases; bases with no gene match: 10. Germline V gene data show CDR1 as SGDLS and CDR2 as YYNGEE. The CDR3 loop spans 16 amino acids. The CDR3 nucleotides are TGTGCCAGCAGCGTAGCGGGCAAGCGGGGCCAGAATGAGCAGTTCTTC. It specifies CASSVAGKRGQNEQFF.

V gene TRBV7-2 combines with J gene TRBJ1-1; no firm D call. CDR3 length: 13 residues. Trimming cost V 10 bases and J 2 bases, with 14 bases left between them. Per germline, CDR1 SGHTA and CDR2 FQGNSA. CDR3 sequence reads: CATLAHLNTEAFF. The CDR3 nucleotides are TGTGCCACCCTCGCACACCTAAACACTGAAGCTTTCTTT.

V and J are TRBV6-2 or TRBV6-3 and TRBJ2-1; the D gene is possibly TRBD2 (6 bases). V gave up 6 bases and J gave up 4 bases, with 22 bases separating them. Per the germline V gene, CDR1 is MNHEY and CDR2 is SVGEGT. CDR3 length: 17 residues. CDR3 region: CASSQRITSPRYNEQFF. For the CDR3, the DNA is TGTGCCAGCAGCCAAAGGATCACTAGCCCTCGGTACAATGAGCAGTTCTTC.

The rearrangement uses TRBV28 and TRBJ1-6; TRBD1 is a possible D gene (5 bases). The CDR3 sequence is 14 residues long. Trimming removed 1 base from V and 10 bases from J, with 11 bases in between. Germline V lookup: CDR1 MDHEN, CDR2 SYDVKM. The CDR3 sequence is CASSLFRVGSPLHF. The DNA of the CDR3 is TGTGCCAGCAGTTTATTCAGGGTTGGCTCACCCCTCCACTTT.

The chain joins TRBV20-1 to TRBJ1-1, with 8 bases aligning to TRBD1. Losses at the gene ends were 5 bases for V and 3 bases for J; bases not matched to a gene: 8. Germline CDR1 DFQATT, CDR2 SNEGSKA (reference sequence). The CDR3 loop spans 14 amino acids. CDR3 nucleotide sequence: TGCAGTGCTGGGGACAGGTCGTATCACACTGAAGCTTTCTTT. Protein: CSAGDRSYHTEAFF.

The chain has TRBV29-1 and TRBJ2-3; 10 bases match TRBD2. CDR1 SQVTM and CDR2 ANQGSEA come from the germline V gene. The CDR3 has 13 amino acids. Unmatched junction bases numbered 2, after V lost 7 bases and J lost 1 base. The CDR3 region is CSAGTSGTDTQYF. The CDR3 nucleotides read TGCAGCGCCGGGACTAGCGGCACAGATACGCAGTATTTT.

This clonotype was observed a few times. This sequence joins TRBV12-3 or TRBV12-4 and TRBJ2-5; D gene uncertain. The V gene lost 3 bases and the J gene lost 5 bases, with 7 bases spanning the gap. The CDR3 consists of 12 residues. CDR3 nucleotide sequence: TGTGCCAGCAGTTTCATCGGGGAGACCCAGTACTTC. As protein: CASSFIGETQYF.

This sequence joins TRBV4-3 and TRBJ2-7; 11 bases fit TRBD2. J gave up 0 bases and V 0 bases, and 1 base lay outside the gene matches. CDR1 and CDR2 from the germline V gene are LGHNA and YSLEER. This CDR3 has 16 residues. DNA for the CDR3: TGCGCCAGCAGCCAAGATCTAGCGGGGGGCTCCTACGAGCAGTACTTC. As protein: CASSQDLAGGSYEQYF.

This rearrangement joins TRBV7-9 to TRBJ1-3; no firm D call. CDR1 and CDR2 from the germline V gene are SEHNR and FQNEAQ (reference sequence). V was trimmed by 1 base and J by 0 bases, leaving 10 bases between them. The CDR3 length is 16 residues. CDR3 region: CASSLEAGRSGNTIYF. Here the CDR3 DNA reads TGTGCCAGCAGCTTAGAGGCAGGCCGCTCTGGAAACACCATATATTTT.

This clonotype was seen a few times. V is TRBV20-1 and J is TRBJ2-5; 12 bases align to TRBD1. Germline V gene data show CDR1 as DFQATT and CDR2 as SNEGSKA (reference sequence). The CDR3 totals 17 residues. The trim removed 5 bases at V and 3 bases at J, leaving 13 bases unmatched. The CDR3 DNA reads TGCAGTGCTGGATCGGGACAGGGGGCGGATAAAGAAGAGACCCAGTACTTC. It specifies CSAGSGQGADKEETQYF.